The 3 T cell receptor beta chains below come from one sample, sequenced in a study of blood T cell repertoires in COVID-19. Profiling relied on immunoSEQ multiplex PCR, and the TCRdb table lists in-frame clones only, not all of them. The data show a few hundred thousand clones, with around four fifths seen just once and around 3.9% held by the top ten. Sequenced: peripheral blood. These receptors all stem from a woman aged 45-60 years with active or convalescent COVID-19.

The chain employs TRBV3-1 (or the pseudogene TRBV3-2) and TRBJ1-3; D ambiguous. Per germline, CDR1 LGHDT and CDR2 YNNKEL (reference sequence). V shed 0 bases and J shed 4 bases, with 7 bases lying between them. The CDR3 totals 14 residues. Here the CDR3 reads CASSQDVFGNTIYF. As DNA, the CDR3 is TGTGCCAGCAGCCAAGACGTTTTCGGAAACACCATATATTTT.

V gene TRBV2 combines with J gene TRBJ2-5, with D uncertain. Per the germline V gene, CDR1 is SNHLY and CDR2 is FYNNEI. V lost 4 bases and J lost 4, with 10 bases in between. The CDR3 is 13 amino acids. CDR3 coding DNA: TGTGCCAGCAGTGTTGTCCTGAGAGAGACCCAGTACTTC. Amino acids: CASSVVLRETQYF.

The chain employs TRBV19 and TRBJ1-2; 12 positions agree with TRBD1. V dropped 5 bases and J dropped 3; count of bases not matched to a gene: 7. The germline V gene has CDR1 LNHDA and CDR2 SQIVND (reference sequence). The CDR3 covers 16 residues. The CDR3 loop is CASSAGTGGAYYGYTF. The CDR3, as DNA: TGTGCCAGTAGTGCAGGGACAGGGGGCGCGTACTATGGCTACACCTTC.